This T cell receptor (beta chain) is from a study of early T cells in non-severe SARS-CoV-2 infection. Across the whole study: Bulk RNA taken from unsorted whole blood was sequenced, leaving chains unpaired.

Overall study results and limits: VDJdb matching favored anti-spike CD8 responses, missing private and CD4 specificities.

Attachment of unique molecular identifiers was made to individual cDNA molecules. TCRdb reanalysed the 5' RACE reads using MiXCR and keeps one entry per CDR3 protein. Counted here are fewer than 75,000 distinct CDR3 sequences, 18% occurring once; the ten biggest clones make up about 8.4%. About this clonotype: Its antigen is unidentified.

Trimming took 7 bases from V and 3 from J, leaving 10 bases between them. CDR1 SQVTM and CDR2 ANQGSEA come from the germline V gene. The length of the CDR3 is 11 residues. The TCR was taken from an adult who was a healthcare worker with PCR-confirmed SARS-CoV-2 infection or an uninfected control (not recorded which). This chain connects TRBV29-1 to TRBJ2-7; no firm D call. The starting material was whole blood, obtained at baseline. This CDR3 reads CSAMKDYEQYF. DNA of the CDR3: TGCAGCGCCATGAAGGACTACGAGCAGTACTTC.